The 14 T cell receptor beta chains presented below share a single source sample, sequenced in a study of breast tumors, draining lymph nodes, adjacent tissues (dated by TCRdb to the mid-2010s). Library preparation employed multiplex PCR. Sequenced on an Illumina HiSeq 2000. TCRdb reanalyzed the raw reads on its own, using fastp at Q25 for trimming and MiXCR for clone calling, and kept in-frame beta chains. Each CDR3 protein gets just one entry, which takes the most common genes and DNA from the rows behind it. This sample has some 150,000 distinct CDR3 sequences in its table, and approximately 20% of those were observed once. Jointly, the top ten make up roughly 2.6% of the sample. The lymph node samples were taken from the axillary draining lymph nodes of breast cancer patients. What was sequenced was axillary lymph node tissue. The receptor set was obtained from a female donor with breast cancer. Some clones in this sample may be carry-over from other donors' samples.

This clonotype was recorded many times. V usage is TRBV7-3 and J usage is TRBJ2-1; 9 bases match TRBD2. Looked up from germline, CDR1 is SGHTA and CDR2 is FQGTGA. The CDR3 totals 15 residues. J gave up 3 bases and V 2 bases, and 2 bases lay outside the gene matches. This CDR3 reads CASSLGTSLYNEQFF. The CDR3 coding sequence is TGTGCCAGCAGCTTAGGGACTAGCCTCTACAATGAGCAGTTCTTC.

Concerning this clonotype: This may arise from a read error, as a much more abundant clone is one base away. V gene TRBV7-3 combines with J gene TRBJ2-1, with unresolved D. Trimming cost V 5 bases and J 12 bases, with 17 bases left between them. Germline loops: CDR1 SGHTA, CDR2 FQGTGA. The length of the CDR3 is 13 residues. The CDR3, as DNA: TGTGCCAGCAGCCGGGTCCTCGGTGGTGTGCAGTTCTTC. Translated: CASSRVLGGVQFF.

This clonotype was picked up many times. The chain carries TRBV7-2 and TRBJ2-3, with a weak D call TRBD1 (5 bases). Trimming took 1 base from V and 9 from J, leaving 11 bases between them. The CDR3 totals 13 residues. CDR1 SGHTA and CDR2 FQGNSA come from the germline V gene. CDR3 nucleotide sequence: TGTGCCAGCAGCTTAGACTTTAAGGGGACGCAGTATTTT. Its protein is CASSLDFKGTQYF. Together with reference TRBV7-2 and TRBJ2-3, the CDR3 gives the full variable domain: GAGVSQSPSNKVTEKGKDVELRCDPISGHTALYWYRQSLGQGLEFLIYFQGNSAPDKSGLPSDRFSAERTGGSVSTLTIQRTQQEDSAVYLCASSLDFKGTQYFGPGTRLTVL.

This clonotype turned up a few times. The chain recombines TRBV10-1 with TRBJ1-2, with D maybe TRBD1 (5 bases). V lost 5 bases to trimming and J lost 4 bases, with 14 bases between them. The CDR3 covers 14 residues. Germline V gives CDR1 WNHNN, CDR2 SYGVQD (reference sequence). In DNA form, the CDR3 reads TGCGCCAGCAGTCCCGGGGGACGGTCCTATGGCTACACCTTC. It is translated as CASSPGGRSYGYTF.

About this clonotype itself: This may come from a read error, since a much larger clone is one base off. The genes are TRBV29-1 and TRBJ2-5; D is unresolved. Trimming took off 6 bases at V and 6 bases at J, with 11 bases between the two ends. The CDR3 totals 11 residues. The germline V gene has CDR1 SQVTM and CDR2 ANQGSEA. CDR3 DNA: TGCAGCGTGGAGTTTTGGAAGACCCAGTACTTC. Encoded protein: CSVEFWKTQYF.

With regard to this clonotype: A much more abundant neighbour one base away suggests this may be a read error. The chain links TRBV19 to TRBJ2-7; 9 nucleotides line up with TRBD1. CDR3 size: 15 residues. Looked up from germline, CDR1 is LNHDA and CDR2 is SQIVND (reference sequence). The CDR3 bases are TGTGCCAGTAGTGTTTACAGGGGGCGCGTCTCCGAGCGGTACTTC. Encoded protein: CASSVYRGRVSERYF.

The table lists this clonotype with many counts. This chain joins TRBV7-2 and TRBJ2-1, with 13 bases matching TRBD2. Losses at the gene ends were 5 bases for V and 8 bases for J; bases not matched to a gene: 9. This CDR3 contains 16 residues. Germline loops: CDR1 SGHTA, CDR2 FQGNSA. Written as DNA, the CDR3 is TGTGCCAGCAGCGTCACCGGGACTAGCGGGACGTATGAGCAGTTCTTC. This encodes CASSVTGTSGTYEQFF.

This clonotype was observed many times. CDR3 sequence: CASSISDSSYEQYF. The DNA for the CDR3 is TGTGCCAGTAGTATTAGCGATAGCTCCTACGAGCAGTACTTC. The chain combines TRBV19 with TRBJ2-7; D possibly corresponds to TRBD2 (5 bases). Germline V CDR1 and CDR2: LNHDA, SQIVND (reference sequence). This CDR3 comprises 14 residues. Trimming shortened V by 3 bases and J by 0 bases, and 9 bases separated the two germline ends.

With respect to this clonotype: At one end, the junction sequence differs from germline, possibly due to a read error. The chain joins TRBV27 to TRBJ2-2, with TRBD2 identical over 13 bases. Looked up from germline, CDR1 is MNHEY and CDR2 is SMNVEV (reference sequence). The CDR3 covers 15 residues. The CDR3 coding sequence is TGTGCCAGCGGAACTAGCGGGAGGGCCCCCGGGGAGCCGTTTTTT. The encoded protein is CASGTSGRAPGEPFF.

The table lists this clonotype with many counts. CDR3 protein: CASRTTGHNEQFF. CDR3 in DNA: TGTGCCAGCAGAACAACAGGGCACAATGAGCAGTTCTTC. The chain is built from TRBV6-2 or TRBV6-3 and TRBJ2-1, with D maybe TRBD1 (6 bases). The V end was cut by 6 bases, the J end by 5 bases, with 11 bases between. CDR3 length: 13 amino acids. The germline V gene encodes CDR1 MNHEY and CDR2 SVGEGT.

The rearrangement links TRBV18 to TRBJ1-5; a weak D match, TRBD1 (6 bases). CDR1 KGHSH and CDR2 LQKENI come from the germline V gene. V shed 5 bases and J shed 5 bases, with 10 bases lying between them. This CDR3 is 13 amino acids long. The CDR3 loop reads CASSAQGDQPQHF. CDR3 sequence (DNA): TGTGCCAGCTCAGCACAGGGCGATCAGCCCCAGCATTTT.

J is TRBJ2-5 and V is TRBV3-1; D may be TRBD2 (5 bases). Germline CDR1 LGHDT, CDR2 YNNKEL (reference sequence). There are 14 residues in the CDR3. Between the trimmed V and J ends, which lost 4 bases and 4 bases, there was a span of 13 bases. CDR3 amino acids: CASSPSGLGETQYF. Here the CDR3 DNA reads TGTGCCAGCAGCCCCTCGGGGTTAGGAGAGACCCAGTACTTC.

This clonotype has ten or more counts. The V gene is TRBV2, the J gene TRBJ2-1, with 7 positions matching TRBD2. CDR3 size: 15 residues. V was pared by 3 bases and J by 8 bases, with 10 bases of the junction left unmatched. Germline lookup yields CDR1 SNHLY and CDR2 FYNNEI. The CDR3 DNA reads TGTGCCAGCAGTGATGCGGGAGTGTATTGGTATGAGCAGTTCTTC. Amino acids: CASSDAGVYWYEQFF.

This clonotype was observed many times. J is TRBJ2-7 and V is TRBV5-1, with 8 nucleotides matching TRBD1. The CDR3 consists of 16 residues. From germline, CDR1 is SGHRS and CDR2 YFSETQ. With 4 bases clipped from V and 0 bases from J, the junction kept 9 bases outside the gene matches. For the CDR3, the DNA is TGCGCCAGCAGCCAAGGCAACAGGGGGAGCTCCTACGAGCAGTACTTC. Protein product: CASSQGNRGSSYEQYF.